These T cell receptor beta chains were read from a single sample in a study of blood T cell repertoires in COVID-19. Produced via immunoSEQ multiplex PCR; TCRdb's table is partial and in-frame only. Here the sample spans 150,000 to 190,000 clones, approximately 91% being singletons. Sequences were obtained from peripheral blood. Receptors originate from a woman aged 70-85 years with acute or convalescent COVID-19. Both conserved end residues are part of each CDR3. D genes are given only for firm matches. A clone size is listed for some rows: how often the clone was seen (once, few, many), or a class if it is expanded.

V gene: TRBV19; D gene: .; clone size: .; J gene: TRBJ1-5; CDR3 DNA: TGTGCCAGTATCACCCCCGGCGCGGGTGGTGAGCCCCAGCATTTT; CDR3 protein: CASITPGAGGEPQHF
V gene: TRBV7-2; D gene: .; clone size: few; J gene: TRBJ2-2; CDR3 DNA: TGTGCCAGCAGCTTAGACGCAGGGCACACCGGGGAGCTGTTTTTT; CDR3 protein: CASSLDAGHTGELFF
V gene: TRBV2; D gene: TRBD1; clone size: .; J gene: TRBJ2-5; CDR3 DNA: TGTGCCAGCAATGGACAGGGGGAATACCAAGAGACCCAGTACTTC; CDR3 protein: CASNGQGEYQETQYF
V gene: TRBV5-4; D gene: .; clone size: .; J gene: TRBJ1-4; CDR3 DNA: TGTGCCAGCAGCACGGACAGAACTAATGAAAAACTGTTTTTT; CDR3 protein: CASSTDRTNEKLFF
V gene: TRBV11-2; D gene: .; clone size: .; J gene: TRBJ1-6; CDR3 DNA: TGTGCCAGCAGGCAGGGCCTGAGCTCCTATAATTCACCCCTCCACTTT; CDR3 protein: CASRQGLSSYNSPLHF
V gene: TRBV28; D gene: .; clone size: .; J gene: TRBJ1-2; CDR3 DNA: TGTGCCAGCAGTTTCGCCAGGAACTATGGCTACACCTTC; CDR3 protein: CASSFARNYGYTF
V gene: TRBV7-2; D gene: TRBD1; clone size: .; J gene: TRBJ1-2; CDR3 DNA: TGTGCCAGCCCCCCGGGGCGACAGGGCGAAGGCTATGGCTACACCTTC; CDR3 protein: CASPPGRQGEGYGYTF
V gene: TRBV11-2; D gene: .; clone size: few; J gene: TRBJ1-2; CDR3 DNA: TGTGCCAGCAGCCCAGGGCCGGGTTATGGCTACACCTTC; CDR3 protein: CASSPGPGYGYTF
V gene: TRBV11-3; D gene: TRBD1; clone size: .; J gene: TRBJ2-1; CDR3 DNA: TGTGCCAGCAGCTGGGGCAAACAACCGCATCCGGGACAGGTAAACAATGAGCAGTTCTTC; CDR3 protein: CASSWGKQPHPGQVNNEQFF
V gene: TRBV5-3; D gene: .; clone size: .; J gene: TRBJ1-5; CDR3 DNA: TGTGCCAGAAGCTTGTTAAGGGGTTTATCTCAGCCCCAGCATTTT; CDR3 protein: CARSLLRGLSQPQHF
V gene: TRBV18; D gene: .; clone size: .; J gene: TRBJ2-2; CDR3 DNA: TGTGCCAGCTCACCAATGGTGACTCTACTCCCCGGGGAGCTGTTTTTT; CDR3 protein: CASSPMVTLLPGELFF
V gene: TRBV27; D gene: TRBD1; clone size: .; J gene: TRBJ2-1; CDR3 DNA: TGTGCCAGCAAAACAGGGGGCATTGAGCAGTTCTTC; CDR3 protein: CASKTGGIEQFF
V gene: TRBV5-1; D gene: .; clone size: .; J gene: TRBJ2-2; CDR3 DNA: TGCGCCAGCAGCTTGAGGGGAGGCGGGGAGCTGTTTTTT; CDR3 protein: CASSLRGGGELFF
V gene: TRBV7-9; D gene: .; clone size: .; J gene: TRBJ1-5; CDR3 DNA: TGTGCCAGCAGCTTACAGGGGACTCAGCCCCAGCATTTT; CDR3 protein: CASSLQGTQPQHF
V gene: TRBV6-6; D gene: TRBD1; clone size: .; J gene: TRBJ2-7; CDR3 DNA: TGTGCCAGCACCGACGTCCCGGGACAGGTCTACGAGCAGTACTTC; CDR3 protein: CASTDVPGQVYEQYF
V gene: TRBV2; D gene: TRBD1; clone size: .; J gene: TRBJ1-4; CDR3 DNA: TGTGCCAGCAGTGAAGGCAGGGGGGAAGAAAAACTGTTTTTT; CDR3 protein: CASSEGRGEEKLFF
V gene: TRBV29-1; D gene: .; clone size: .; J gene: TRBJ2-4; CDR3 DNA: TGCAGCGCTTCCGGGGTGGCGGAAAACATTCAGTACTTC; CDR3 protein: CSASGVAENIQYF
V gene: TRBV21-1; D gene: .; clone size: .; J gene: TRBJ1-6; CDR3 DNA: TGTGCCAGCAGCACAAGGGACAGGGGATCGAATTCACCCCTCCACTTT; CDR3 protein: CASSTRDRGSNSPLHF
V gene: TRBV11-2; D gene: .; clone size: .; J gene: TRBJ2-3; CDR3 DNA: TGTGCCAGCAGCCCACGGGACTTCGCGTCAGATACGCAGTATTTT; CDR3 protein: CASSPRDFASDTQYF
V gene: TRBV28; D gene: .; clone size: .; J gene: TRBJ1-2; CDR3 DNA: TGTGCCAGCAGCCCAGGGTCTAACTATGGCTACACCTTC; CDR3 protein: CASSPGSNYGYTF
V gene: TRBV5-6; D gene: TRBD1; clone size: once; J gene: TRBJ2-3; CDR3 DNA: TGTGCCAGCACCCTGGGACAGACCATGACAGATACGCAGTATTTT; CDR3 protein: CASTLGQTMTDTQYF
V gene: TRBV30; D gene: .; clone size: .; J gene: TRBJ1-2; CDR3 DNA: TGTGCCTGGAGTGCCCTACAGGGAACTAGTGGCTACACCTTC; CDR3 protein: CAWSALQGTSGYTF
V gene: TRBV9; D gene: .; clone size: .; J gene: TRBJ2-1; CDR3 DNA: TGTGCCAGCAGCGCCGGGACTCATGATTTTAATGAGCAGTTCTTC; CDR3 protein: CASSAGTHDFNEQFF
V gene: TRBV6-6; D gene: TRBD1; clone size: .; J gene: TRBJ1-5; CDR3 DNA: TGTGCCAGCAGGGAAACAGGGGAGAGCAATCAGCCCCAGCATTTT; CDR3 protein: CASRETGESNQPQHF
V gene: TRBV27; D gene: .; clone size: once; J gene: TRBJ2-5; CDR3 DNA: TGTGCCAGCAGTTTAGGGCAGGGATTGTTTCGGGAGACCCAGTACTTC; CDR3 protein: CASSLGQGLFRETQYF
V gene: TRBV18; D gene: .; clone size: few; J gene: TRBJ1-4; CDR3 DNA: TGTGCCAGCTCCCGGGGTTCAACTAATGAAAAACTGTTTTTT; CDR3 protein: CASSRGSTNEKLFF
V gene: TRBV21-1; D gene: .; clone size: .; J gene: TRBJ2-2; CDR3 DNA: TGTGCCAGCAGCAAAGGACTAGCGGGGGACGCCGGGGAGCTGTTTTTT; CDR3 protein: CASSKGLAGDAGELFF
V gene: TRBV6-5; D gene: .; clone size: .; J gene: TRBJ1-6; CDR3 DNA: TGTGCCAGTTGTGTTAGAGGGATTAATTCACCCCTCCACTTT; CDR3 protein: CASCVRGINSPLHF